This note documents a single TCR beta chain sequence. What it recognizes is unknown. The method was immunoSEQ multiplex PCR; TCRdb's version includes in-frame clones alone and lacks a portion of them. The repertoire holds more than 50,000 clones, with around 88% as singletons. This sample stems from a study of lymphopenia after photon versus proton radiotherapy. The V and J ends lost 6 bases and 2 bases respectively, with 14 bases between them. The CDR3 is 15 amino acids. Germline CDR1 reads LNHDA; CDR2 reads SQIVND (reference sequence). Findings and caveats of the study: Under photons, naive T cells and diversity fell while effector/memory populations rose.

Sequencing used peripheral blood, obtained from a patient treated with photon-based radiotherapy. This receptor was taken from a man in his fifties with gastric cancer. V is TRBV19 and J is TRBJ1-5; D is uncertain. CDR3: CASRVGFGGNQPQHF. CDR3 DNA: TGTGCCAGTAGGGTGGGCTTTGGGGGCAATCAGCCCCAGCATTTT.